Presented here are 22 T cell receptor beta chains from one specimen sequenced in a study of cytomegalovirus exposure and HLA in healthy donors. 13 Jbeta primers and 60 Vbeta primers were used for the PCR. Sequencing was performed with immunoSEQ multiplex PCR; in TCRdb, only in-frame clones are kept and a portion is missing. The table records approximately 130,000 clones, more than 80% of them present only once. Sequencing input: PBMCs. The receptors derive from a woman aged 40 to 55 in good health and CMV-seropositive.

Only a few counts were recorded for this clone. Mismatch with germline at one junction end may stem from a read error. The CDR3 DNA reads TGTGCTAGCAGCTTGGGGGACAGCCTTTTTAGAGCCAAAAACATTCAGTACTTC. It is translated as CASSLGDSLFRAKNIQYF. The gene calls are TRBV7-7 and TRBJ2-4, with 7 positions matching TRBD1. CDR3 size: 18 residues. Germline lookup yields CDR1 SSHAT and CDR2 FNYEAQ (reference sequence).

This clone was observed once. V is TRBV27 and J is TRBJ2-7; 8 nucleotides agree with TRBD1. The CDR3 covers 15 residues. J lost 3 bases, V lost 5 bases, and 9 bases had no gene match. Germline CDR1 is MNHEY and CDR2 is SMNVEV (reference sequence). The CDR3 bases are TGTGCCAGCAGTCCCGGACAGGGCCCCCTCTACGAGCAGTACTTC. Translation gives CASSPGQGPLYEQYF.

The chain is built from TRBV11-1 and TRBJ1-1, with D unclear. Germline CDR1 and CDR2: SGHAT and FQDESV (reference sequence). The CDR3 length is 13 residues. V dropped 2 bases and J dropped 5 bases, with 9 bases sitting between them. CDR3 in amino acids: CASSLHGWTEAFF. The CDR3 DNA follows: TGTGCCAGCAGCTTACACGGGTGGACTGAAGCTTTCTTT.

This clone was picked up one time. The CDR3 protein is CASSRGSDLGYGYTF. CDR3 coding DNA: TGCGCCAGCAGCCGAGGTTCGGACTTGGGCTATGGCTACACCTTC. The chain links TRBV4-1 to TRBJ1-2; D gene unclear. The CDR3 length is 15 residues. CDR1 and CDR2 from the germline V gene are MGHRA and YSYEKL. The V gene lost 4 bases and the J gene lost 4 bases, with 16 bases spanning the gap.

The chain joins TRBV16 to TRBJ2-4, with D uncertain. V was trimmed by 1 base and J by 0 bases, leaving 19 bases between them. Per germline, CDR1 KGHSY and CDR2 FQNENV. The CDR3 is made up of 19 amino acids. Here the CDR3 reads CASSQLKLTDDLAKNIQYF. The CDR3 DNA is TGTGCCAGCAGCCAATTAAAGCTCACAGATGATTTAGCCAAAAACATTCAGTACTTC.

The sample holds a few counts of this clone. The V and J genes are TRBV9 and TRBJ2-5, with TRBD2 identical over 7 bases. Near its end, the DNA agrees better with TRBJ2-7, so the J call may be wrong. CDR3 length equals 15 residues. CDR1 and CDR2 from the germline V gene are SGDLS and YYNGEE. CDR3 amino acids: CASSVDGGSSYEQYF. The CDR3 nucleotides read TGTGCCAGCAGCGTAGACGGCGGGAGCTCCTACGAGCAGTACTTC.

The chain employs TRBV5-5 and TRBJ1-5; 7 bases fit TRBD1. CDR1 and CDR2 (germline): SGHKS, YYEKEE (reference sequence). The CDR3 sequence is 14 residues long. V gave up 0 bases and J gave up 5 bases; unmatched junction bases: 2. The CDR3 DNA sequence: TGTGCCAGCAGCTTGGGCAGGGGGGATCAGCCCCAGCATTTT. Amino acid sequence: CASSLGRGDQPQHF.

This clone has just one count. The rearrangement uses TRBV7-3 and TRBJ1-1; weak D call: TRBD1 (6 bases). This CDR3 region has 12 residues. Germline V gene data show CDR1 as SGHTA and CDR2 as FQGTGA. V was shortened by 5 bases and J by 10 bases, with 14 bases between the two germline ends. The CDR3 bases are TGTGCCAGCAGCAACAGGGAAGGGGGAGCTTTCTTT. Its protein product is CASSNREGGAFF.

This clone was observed once. The V and J genes are TRBV10-3 and TRBJ1-5, with 7 nucleotides matching TRBD1. The CDR3 is 15 amino acids. Trimming removed 5 bases from V and 1 base from J; junction bases left unmatched: 5. Germline-derived CDR1 and CDR2 are ENHRY and SYGVKD. This CDR3 is CAISNQGVSNQPQHF. The CDR3 DNA reads TGTGCCATCAGTAACCAGGGGGTAAGCAATCAGCCCCAGCATTTT.

The chain uses TRBV7-3 and TRBJ2-1, with 12 bases lining up with TRBD2. The CDR3 consists of 15 residues. The V and J ends lost 5 bases and 7 bases, in that order; junction bases with no gene match: 6. Germline V gene sequence: CDR1 SGHTA, CDR2 FQGTGA. In nucleotides, the CDR3 is TGTGCCAGCAGCAGACTAGCGGGAGTACTTAATGAGCAGTTCTTC. Its translation: CASSRLAGVLNEQFF. Using reference TRBV7-3 and TRBJ2-1 for the parts outside the CDR3, the full variable domain is GAGVSQTPSNKVTEKGKYVELRCDPISGHTALYWYRQSLGQGPEFLIYFQGTGAADDSGLPNDRFFAVRPEGSVSTLKIQRTERGDSAVYLCASSRLAGVLNEQFFGPGTRLTVL.

On this clone itself: Other DNA sequences in the sample encode the same CDR3. The V call is TRBV30, the J call TRBJ2-7, with 10 positions matching TRBD1. The germline gives CDR1 GTSNPN, CDR2 SVGIG (reference sequence). Losses at the gene ends were 4 bases for V and 2 bases for J; bases not matched to a gene: 8. This CDR3 is built from 15 residues. CDR3 bases: TGTGCCTGGACCATAACCGGGACAGGGGCCTACGAGCAGTACTTC. As protein: CAWTITGTGAYEQYF.

The V call is TRBV29-1, the J call TRBJ1-1, with unresolved D. Germline V gene data show CDR1 as SQVTM and CDR2 as ANQGSEA. The CDR3 totals 12 residues. Trimming stripped 4 bases from V and 1 base from J, with 7 bases between. CDR3 sequence: CSVVVANTEAFF. CDR3 sequence (DNA): TGCAGCGTTGTTGTGGCGAACACTGAAGCTTTCTTT.

This chain joins TRBV13 and TRBJ2-3; 7 nucleotides line up with TRBD2. The V segment lost 1 base and the J segment 6 bases; nucleotides outside the gene matches: 4. Per the germline V gene, CDR1 is PRHDT and CDR2 is FYEKMQ (reference sequence). There are 14 residues in the CDR3. CDR3 sequence (DNA): TGTGCCAGCAGCTTAGTGGGGGGGGAGGATACGCAGTATTTT. Its protein product is CASSLVGGEDTQYF.

This clone was picked up one time. The CDR3 region has the DNA TGCGCCAGCAGCATTATCGGGACAGGGGCCTACGAGCAGTACTTC. This sequence encodes CASSIIGTGAYEQYF. The chain carries TRBV5-1 and TRBJ2-7; 10 nucleotides match TRBD1. Germline assignment: CDR1 SGHRS and CDR2 YFSETQ. J was trimmed by 2 bases and V by 4 bases; bases with no gene match: 6. This CDR3 is built from 15 residues.

This clone was recorded once. The V call is TRBV27, the J call TRBJ2-1; a possible D gene is TRBD1 (6 bases). This CDR3 comprises 12 residues. V was shortened by 5 bases and J by 6 bases, with 8 bases between the two germline ends. In germline, CDR1 is MNHEY, CDR2 SMNVEV (reference sequence). CDR3 sequence (DNA): TGTGCCAGCAGTGTACAGGGCAATGAGCAGTTCTTC. This gives the protein CASSVQGNEQFF.

There are a few counts of this clone. The chain has TRBV5-4 and TRBJ2-7; D is possibly TRBD1 (7 bases). This CDR3 is 16 amino acids long. V lost 4 bases and J 6 bases, leaving 23 bases between the germline ends. Germline loops: CDR1 SGHNT, CDR2 YYREEE (reference sequence). As DNA, the CDR3 is TGTGCCAGCAGCCGCAGCGGGCCAGGGGGATCGGGCGAGCAGTACTTC. Protein sequence: CASSRSGPGGSGEQYF.

The chain has TRBV13 and TRBJ2-3; 8 nucleotides match TRBD1. V lost 5 bases and J lost 3; bases outside the gene matches: 7. Germline CDR1 is PRHDT and CDR2 is FYEKMQ (reference sequence). The CDR3 contains 15 residues. CDR3 sequence (DNA): TGTGCCAGCAGCACCGGGACAGGTAATACAGATACGCAGTATTTT. Amino acid sequence: CASSTGTGNTDTQYF. The whole variable domain, filled in from reference TRBV13 and TRBJ2-3, reads AAGVIQSPRHLIKEKRETATLKCYPIPRHDTVYWYQQGPGQDPQFLISFYEKMQSDKGSIPDRFSAQQFSDYHSELNMSSLELGDSALYFCASSTGTGNTDTQYFGPGTRLTVL.

The rearrangement joins TRBV29-1 to TRBJ2-5; D is unclear. The tail of the sequence fits TRBJ2-7 better, so the J call may be wrong. The CDR3 is 12 amino acids. CDR1 and CDR2 from the germline V gene are SQVTM and ANQGSEA. CDR3 DNA sequence: TGCAGCGTTGTTGCCCCTACTTACGAGCAGTACTTC. Protein: CSVVAPTYEQYF.

The chain joins TRBV1 to TRBJ2-5; TRBD2 is the table's D call, not checked against the DNA. TRBJ2-7 matches the DNA end more closely, so the J call is doubtful. TRBV1 is labeled a pseudogene. The CDR3 totals 14 residues. The CDR3 loop is CTSSRGTLPYEQYF. The CDR3 DNA is TGCACCAGCAGCCGGGGGACTTTACCCTACGAGCAGTACTTC.

The chain uses TRBV5-1 and TRBJ2-5, with 7 bases aligning to TRBD2. The DNA matches TRBJ2-7 better at its end, which makes the J call doubtful. The CDR3 is 15 amino acids. Germline values: CDR1 SGHRS, CDR2 YFSETQ. The CDR3 nucleotides are TGCGCCAGCAGCTTGAGGGCTAGCGGAGGCTACGAGCAGTACTTC. Translated, it gives CASSLRASGGYEQYF.

This clone was observed a few times. The J gene is TRBJ1-5, the V gene TRBV6-1; TRBD1 matches at 9 bases. The CDR3 loop spans 11 amino acids. Losses at the gene ends were 7 bases for V and 11 bases for J; bases not matched to a gene: 3. Germline loops: CDR1 MNHNS, CDR2 SASEGT. The CDR3 is CASTRQGAQHF. The CDR3 nucleotides read TGTGCCAGCACCCGACAGGGGGCCCAGCATTTT.

The chain couples TRBV9 to TRBJ2-1; 8 bases line up with TRBD2. The V segment lost 0 bases and the J segment 9 bases; nucleotides outside the gene matches: 11. The CDR3 has 16 amino acids. Per the germline V gene, CDR1 is SGDLS and CDR2 is YYNGEE. The DNA of the CDR3 is TGTGCCAGCAGCGTAGGGGCCAGCGGGAGAAGTAGTGAGCAGTTCTTC. It specifies CASSVGASGRSSEQFF.